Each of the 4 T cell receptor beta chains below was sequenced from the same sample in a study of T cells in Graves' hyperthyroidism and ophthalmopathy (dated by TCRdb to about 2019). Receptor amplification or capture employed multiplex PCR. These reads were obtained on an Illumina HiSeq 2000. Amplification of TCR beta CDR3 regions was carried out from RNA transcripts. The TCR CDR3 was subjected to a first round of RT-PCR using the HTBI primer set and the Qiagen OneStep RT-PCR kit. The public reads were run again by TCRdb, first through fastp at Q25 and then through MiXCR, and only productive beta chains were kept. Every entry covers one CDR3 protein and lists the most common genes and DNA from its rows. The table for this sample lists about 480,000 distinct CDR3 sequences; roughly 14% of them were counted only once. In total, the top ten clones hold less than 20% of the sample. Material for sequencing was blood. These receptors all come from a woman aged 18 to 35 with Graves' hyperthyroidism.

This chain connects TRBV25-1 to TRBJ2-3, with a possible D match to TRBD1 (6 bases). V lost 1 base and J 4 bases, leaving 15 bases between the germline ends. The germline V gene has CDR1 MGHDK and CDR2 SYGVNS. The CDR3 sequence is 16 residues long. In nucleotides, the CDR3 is TGTGCCAGCAGTGAATCTTGGGGCAGGGGATCAGATACGCAGTATTTT. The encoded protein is CASSESWGRGSDTQYF.

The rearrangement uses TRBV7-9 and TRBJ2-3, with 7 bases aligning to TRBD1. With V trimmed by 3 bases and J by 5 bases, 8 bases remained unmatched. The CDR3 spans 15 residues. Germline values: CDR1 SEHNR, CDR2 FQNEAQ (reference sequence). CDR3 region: CASSFHWTGEDTQYF. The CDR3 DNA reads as TGTGCCAGCAGCTTTCATTGGACAGGAGAAGATACGCAGTATTTT. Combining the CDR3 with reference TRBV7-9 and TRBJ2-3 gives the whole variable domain DTGVSQNPRHKITKRGQNVTFRCDPISEHNRLYWYRQTLGQGPEFLTYFQNEAQLEKSRLLSDRFSAERPKGSFSTLEIQRTEQGDSAMYLCASSFHWTGEDTQYFGPGTRLTVL.

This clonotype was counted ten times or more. CDR3 sequence reads: CAISDGTVQETQYF. CDR3 sequence (DNA): TGTGCCATCAGTGATGGGACGGTACAAGAGACCCAGTACTTC. The J gene is TRBJ2-5, the V gene TRBV10-3, with D perhaps matching TRBD1 or TRBD2 (5 bases each). V gave up 3 bases and J gave up 2 bases, with 10 bases separating them. This CDR3 spans 14 amino acids. Germline CDR1 is ENHRY and CDR2 is SYGVKD.

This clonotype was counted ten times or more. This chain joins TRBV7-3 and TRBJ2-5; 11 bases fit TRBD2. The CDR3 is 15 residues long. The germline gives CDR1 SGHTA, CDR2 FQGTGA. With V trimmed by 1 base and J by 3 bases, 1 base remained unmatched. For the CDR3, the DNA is TGTGCCAGCAGCTTAATGGGACTAGCGGAAGAGACCCAGTACTTC. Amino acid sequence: CASSLMGLAEETQYF.